This paragraph reports one T cell receptor (beta chain). Per the original data handling: Quantification of nucleated cells was approximated via reference gene primer amplification. Generated by immunoSEQ multiplex PCR, the TCRdb table keeps only in-frame clones and is missing some. From that table come the V and J calls and clone size; the DNA was used to work out D and trimming. This sample has roughly 360,000 clones; 85% to 90% occur once, and the top ten carry over 0.9%. Germline-derived CDR1 and CDR2 are LNHDA and SQIVND (reference sequence). This CDR3 region has 15 residues. V was clipped by 6 bases and J by 0 bases; unmatched bases: 5. Recruits, aged about 18 to 90 years, lived in around 24 US areas. This specimen belongs to a study of blood T cell repertoires in COVID-19. As for the study in general: Italy, Spain and the United States were the sources of the convalescent and acute COVID-19 samples. Nucleic acid was either cDNA or gDNA, and it came from T cells, B-cell-depleted T cells, or PBMCs.

The sequence derives from a young woman with acute COVID-19. The V call is TRBV19, the J call TRBJ1-1; 9 positions match TRBD1. The sample consisted of PBMCs or T cells enriched from blood (not recorded which). CDR3 residues: CASRDRGRLNTEAFF. The CDR3 nucleotides are TGTGCCAGTAGGGACAGGGGTCGCCTGAACACTGAAGCTTTCTTT. Full variable domain (remainder filled in from reference TRBV19 and TRBJ1-1): DGGITQSPKYLFRKEGQNVTLSCEQNLNHDAMYWYRQDPGQGLRLIYYSQIVNDFQKGDIAEGYSVSREKKESFPLTVTSAQKNPTAFYLCASRDRGRLNTEAFFGQGTRLTVV.